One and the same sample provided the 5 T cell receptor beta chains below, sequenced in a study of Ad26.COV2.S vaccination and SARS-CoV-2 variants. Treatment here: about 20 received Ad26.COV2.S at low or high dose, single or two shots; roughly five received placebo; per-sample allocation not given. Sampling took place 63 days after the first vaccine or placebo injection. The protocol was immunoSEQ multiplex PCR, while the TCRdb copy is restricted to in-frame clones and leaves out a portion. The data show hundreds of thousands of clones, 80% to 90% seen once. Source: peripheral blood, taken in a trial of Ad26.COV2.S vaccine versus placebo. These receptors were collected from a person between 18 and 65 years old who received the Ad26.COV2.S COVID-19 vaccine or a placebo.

The CDR3 bases are TGCGCCAGCAGTATCACCATGAGCTCCTACGAGCAGTACTTC. Amino acids: CASSITMSSYEQYF. The chain uses TRBV5-1 and TRBJ2-7, with D hard to call. The V gene's germline CDR1 is SGHRS and CDR2 YFSETQ. The V end lost 5 bases, the J end lost 0 bases, and 12 bases lay between the germline ends. The CDR3 extends over 14 amino acids.

The CDR3 DNA reads as TGTGCCAGCAGTGAAAGGACGGCCCGTGAAGCTTTCTTT. It translates to CASSERTAREAFF. V usage is TRBV25-1 and J usage is TRBJ1-1; D gene ambiguous. The CDR3 covers 13 residues. V lost 2 bases, J lost 7 bases, and 11 bases lay in between. Germline values: CDR1 MGHDK, CDR2 SYGVNS.

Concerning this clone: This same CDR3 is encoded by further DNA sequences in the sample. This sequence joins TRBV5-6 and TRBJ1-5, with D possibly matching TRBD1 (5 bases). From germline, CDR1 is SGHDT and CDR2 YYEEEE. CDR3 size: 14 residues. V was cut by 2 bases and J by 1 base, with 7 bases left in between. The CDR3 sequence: CASSFRDSNQPQHF. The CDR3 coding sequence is TGTGCCAGCAGCTTTCGGGACAGCAATCAGCCCCAGCATTTT.

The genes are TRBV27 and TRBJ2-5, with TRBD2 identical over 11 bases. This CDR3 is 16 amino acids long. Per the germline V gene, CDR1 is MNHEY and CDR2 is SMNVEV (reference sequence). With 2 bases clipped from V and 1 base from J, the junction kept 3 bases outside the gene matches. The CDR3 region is CASSLIAGGFQETQYF. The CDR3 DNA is TGTGCCAGCAGTTTAATAGCGGGAGGGTTCCAAGAGACCCAGTACTTC.

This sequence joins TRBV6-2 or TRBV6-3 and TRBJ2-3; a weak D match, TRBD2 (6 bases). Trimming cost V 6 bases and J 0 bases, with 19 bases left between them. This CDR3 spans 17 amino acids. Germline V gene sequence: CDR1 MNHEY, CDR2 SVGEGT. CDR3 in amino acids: CASSPYSSELSTDTQYF. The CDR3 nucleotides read TGTGCCAGCAGCCCTTACTCTAGCGAGTTAAGCACAGATACGCAGTATTTT.